The present T cell receptor (beta chain) was sequenced within a study of graft-versus-host responses after intestinal transplantation. The CDR3 contains 16 residues. The V end lost 1 base, the J end lost 6 bases, and 13 bases lay between the germline ends. The germline V gene has CDR1 MGHRA and CDR2 YSYEKL. The method was immunoSEQ multiplex PCR; TCRdb's version includes in-frame clones alone and lacks a portion of them. The sample gives about 8,600 clones, approximately 31% of which show up once; about 4.7% is in the top ten. V and J are TRBV4-1 and TRBJ1-6; D is undetermined. The specimen was alloreactive CD4+ T cells from a mixed lymphocyte reaction culture, collected before intestinal transplant. Documented subset: CFSE-low proliferating T cells sorted from roughly six-day pre-transplant mixed lymphocyte reaction (GvH or HvG direction). The sequence was collected from a human patient who received an intestinal transplant. As DNA, the CDR3 is TGCGCCAGCAGCCAAGGACCGGCAGGCTCTAATTCACCCCTCCACTTT. It codes for CASSQGPAGSNSPLHF.